This T cell receptor (beta chain) was observed in a study of T cells in Graves' hyperthyroidism and ophthalmopathy (dated by TCRdb to 2018 to 2020). Notes on the research overall: Peripheral blood samples were taken at the time of initial diagnosis, prior to any treatment. In about six Graves' hyperthyroidism patients, the study also compared T-cell repertoires from thyroid tissue with T-cell repertoires from blood. After sampling, hyperthyroidism patients received methimazole starting at 30 mg daily, and ophthalmopathy patients received high-dose intravenous methylprednisolone. TCR Vbeta CDR3 sequencing of approximately 140 peripheral blood samples (under 45 ophthalmopathy, about 74 hyperthyroidism and roughly 17 progressor patients) is reported in the paper. To identify TCR V-J signatures that set the groups apart, the researchers used a discovery cohort of about a hundred patients, made up of under 50 with Graves' ophthalmopathy and about 55 with stable Graves' hyperthyroidism. The roughly 91 discovery patients were randomly divided into training and test sets at a 7:3 ratio. Whether ophthalmopathy could be predicted prospectively was tested in an independent validation cohort made up of approximately 19 hyperthyroidism patients plus 17 patients who later progressed to ophthalmopathy. The study at large found these results: In validation, progression to ophthalmopathy was predicted by the model with more than 65% sensitivity and nearly 75% specificity, a median of around 6.5 months before onset. No statistical method was used to fix the sample size in advance, and group allocation was not hidden from the investigators. In cross-validation, a model built on a 13 V-J signature told ophthalmopathy apart from stable hyperthyroidism with 87.88% sensitivity and 81% to 82% specificity, and in testing the same model reached 80%/75%. Blood samples also contained most of the expanded thyroid clonotypes (frequency above 0.001), which suggests that blood repertoires may reflect thyroid immune responses.

The TCR beta CDR3 regions were amplified from RNA transcripts. The first round of RT-PCR for the TCR CDR3 was performed with the HTBI primer set and the Qiagen OneStep RT-PCR kit. A second multiplex PCR round built the libraries, followed by size selection and purification. Libraries were sequenced paired-end with 100 bp reads on an Illumina HiSeq2000. The paper's processing steps were these. SOAPnuke was used to process the raw data, with reads discarded if the reads contained adapters or uncalled bases, had a mean Phred below 15, or lacked an exact constant-primer or identifier match. COPE v1.2.5 was used to merge high-quality paired reads, and clonotypes were defined as unique nucleotide sequences. Clonotypes were aligned to IMGT TRBV, TRBD and TRBJ reference segments using MiTCR v1.1. The analysis was restricted to V-J combinations with a frequency above 0.0001, which together covered roughly 99% of the repertoires. A TCS score was defined as the ratio between F50 (clonal expansion) and ExV (chaos), using BLOSUM62-based TCRdist between CDR3 peptides within each V-J. Welch's t-statistics and random forest reduced 450 to 600 V-J features to 10 to 15, which were used in a naive Bayes classifier (R e1071). In-frame beta chains were kept once TCRdb had trimmed the public reads at Q25 with fastp and called clones with MiXCR. Each CDR3 protein appears once, grouped with its most common genes and DNA. It is TCRdb's table, rather than the study itself, that gives the V and J calls and clone size. Counted in this sample were a few hundred thousand distinct CDR3 sequences; about 14% of them appeared once. The ten largest account for roughly a fifth of the sample.

This clonotype was picked up a small number of times. The antigen it binds to is not known. This could be a read error, since a much larger clone is one nucleotide away. Reading from cysteine to phenylalanine, the CDR3 counts 16 amino acids. Here the CDR3 DNA is all that survives: 48 bases in frame from base 1. V lost 7 bases and J lost 5 bases, and the count of bases not matched to a germline gene is 15. The germline V gene gives CDR1 as SGHNT and CDR2 as YENEEA. Ophthalmopathy patients had moderately to severely active disease, Clinical Activity Score of at least 3, NOSPECS grade of at least 4, and duration under 3 months. Exclusion was applied to patients with uncontrolled infections, other autoimmune diseases, pregnancy or lactation. Clinical symptoms, serum thyroxine and TRAb, thyroid ultrasound, and orbital computed tomography formed the basis for the diagnoses. PBMCs were separated from approximately 9.9 ml of fresh peripheral blood using Ficoll-Paque density gradient centrifugation. Total RNA was extracted with Trizol reagent, and quality was checked on an Agilent 2100 Bioanalyzer.

The TCR sequence derives from a woman in her 30s with Graves' ophthalmopathy. What was sequenced was blood. The chain uses TRBV11-3 and TRBJ2-7, with 9 bases matching TRBD2. The CDR3 here reads CASTRAGGSLGHEQYF. The sequenced DNA is TGTGCCAGCACCAGAGCGGGGGGTTCCTTGGGGCACGAGCAGTACTTC.